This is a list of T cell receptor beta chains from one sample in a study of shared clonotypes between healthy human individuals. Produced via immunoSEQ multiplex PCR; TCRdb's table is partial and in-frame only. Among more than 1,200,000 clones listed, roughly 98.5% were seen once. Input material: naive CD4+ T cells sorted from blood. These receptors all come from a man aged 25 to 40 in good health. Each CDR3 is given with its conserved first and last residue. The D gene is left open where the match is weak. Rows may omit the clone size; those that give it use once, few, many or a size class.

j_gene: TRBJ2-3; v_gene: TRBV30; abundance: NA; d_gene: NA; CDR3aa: CAWSVETDTQYF; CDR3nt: TGTGCCTGGAGTGTAGAGACAGATACGCAGTATTTT
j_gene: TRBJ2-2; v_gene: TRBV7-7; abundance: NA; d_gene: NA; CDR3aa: CASSSLDGTGELFF; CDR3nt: TGTGCTAGCAGCTCCCTAGATGGCACCGGGGAGCTGTTTTTT
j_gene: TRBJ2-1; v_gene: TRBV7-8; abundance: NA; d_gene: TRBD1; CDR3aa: CASSPIYPGQGARNEQFF; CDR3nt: TGTGCCAGCAGCCCCATTTACCCGGGACAGGGGGCGAGGAATGAGCAGTTCTTC
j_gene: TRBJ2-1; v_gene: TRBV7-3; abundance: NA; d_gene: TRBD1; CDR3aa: CASSPQGRIYNEQFF; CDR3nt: TGTGCCAGCAGCCCACAGGGGCGAATTTACAATGAGCAGTTCTTC
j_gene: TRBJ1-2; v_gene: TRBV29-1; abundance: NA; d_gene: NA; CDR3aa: CSVAVGTKLNGYTF; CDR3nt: TGCAGCGTTGCGGTCGGGACAAAACTTAATGGCTACACCTTC
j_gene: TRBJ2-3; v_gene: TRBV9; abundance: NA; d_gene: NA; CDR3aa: CASSLPSTDTQYF; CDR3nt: TGTGCCAGCAGCCTCCCCTCCACAGATACGCAGTATTTT
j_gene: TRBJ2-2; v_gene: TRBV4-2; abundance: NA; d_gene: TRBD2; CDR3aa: CASSQGGLAGGTGELFF; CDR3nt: TGTGCCAGCAGCCAAGGTGGACTAGCGGGAGGCACCGGGGAGCTGTTTTTT
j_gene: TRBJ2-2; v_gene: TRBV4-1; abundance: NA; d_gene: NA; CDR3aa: CASSQLFEPGELFF; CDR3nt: TGCGCCAGCAGCCAACTCTTTGAGCCCGGGGAGCTGTTTTTT
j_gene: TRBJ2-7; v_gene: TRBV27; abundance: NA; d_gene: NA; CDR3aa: CASSPWVLGSYEQYF; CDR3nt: TGTGCCAGCAGTCCCTGGGTTTTGGGGTCCTACGAGCAGTACTTC
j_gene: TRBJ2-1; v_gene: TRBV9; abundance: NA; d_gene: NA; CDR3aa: CASRGLPSGNEQFF; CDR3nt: TGTGCCAGCAGGGGACTCCCCTCGGGGAATGAGCAGTTCTTC
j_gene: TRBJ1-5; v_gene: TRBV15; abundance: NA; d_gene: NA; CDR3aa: CATSNLDRNNQPQHF; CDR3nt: TGTGCCACCAGCAATCTTGACAGGAACAATCAGCCCCAGCATTTT
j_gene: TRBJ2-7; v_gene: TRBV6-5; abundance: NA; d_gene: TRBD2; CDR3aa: CASRTSGAGREQYF; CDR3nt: TGTGCCAGCAGAACCTCCGGAGCGGGGCGCGAGCAGTACTTC
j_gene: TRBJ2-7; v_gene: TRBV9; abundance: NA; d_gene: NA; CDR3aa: CASSEAAYSSYEQYF; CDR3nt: TGTGCCAGCAGTGAAGCAGCGTATAGCTCCTACGAGCAGTACTTC
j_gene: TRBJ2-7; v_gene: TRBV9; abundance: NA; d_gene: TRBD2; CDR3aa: CASSVAGTSGRSYEQYF; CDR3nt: TGTGCCAGCAGCGTAGCGGGGACTAGCGGGAGATCCTACGAGCAGTACTTC
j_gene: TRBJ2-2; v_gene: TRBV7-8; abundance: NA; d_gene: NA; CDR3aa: CASSPPPTPGELFF; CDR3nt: TGTGCCAGCAGCCCCCCCCCGACGCCCGGGGAGCTGTTTTTT
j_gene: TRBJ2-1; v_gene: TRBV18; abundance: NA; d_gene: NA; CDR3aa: CASSPLGTYNEQFF; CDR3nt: TGTGCCAGCTCACCACTAGGGACATACAATGAGCAGTTCTTC
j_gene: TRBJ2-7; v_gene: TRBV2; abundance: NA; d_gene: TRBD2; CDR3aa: CASSEAAGETYEQYF; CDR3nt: TGTGCCAGCAGTGAGGCCGCGGGAGAGACCTACGAGCAGTACTTC
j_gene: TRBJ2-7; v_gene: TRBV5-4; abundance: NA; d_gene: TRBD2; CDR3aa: CASSPGLAGGVYEQYF; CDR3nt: TGTGCCAGCAGTCCTGGACTAGCGGGAGGTGTGTACGAGCAGTACTTC
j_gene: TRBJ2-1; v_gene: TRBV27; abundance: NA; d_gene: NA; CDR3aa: CASVDLARHNEQFF; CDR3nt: TGTGCCAGCGTGGATTTGGCCCGACACAATGAGCAGTTCTTC
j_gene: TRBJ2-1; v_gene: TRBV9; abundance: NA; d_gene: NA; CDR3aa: CASSVGGGTSSYNEQFF; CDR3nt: TGTGCCAGCAGCGTAGGGGGCGGGACCAGCTCCTACAATGAGCAGTTCTTC
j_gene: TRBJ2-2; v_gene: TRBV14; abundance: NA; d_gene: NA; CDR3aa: CASSRRGMGELFF; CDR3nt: TGTGCCAGCAGCCGGCGGGGTATGGGGGAGCTGTTTTTT
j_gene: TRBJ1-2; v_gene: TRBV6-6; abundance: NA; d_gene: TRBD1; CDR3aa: CATPDRGENGYTF; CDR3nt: TGTGCCACCCCGGACAGGGGCGAAAATGGCTACACCTTC
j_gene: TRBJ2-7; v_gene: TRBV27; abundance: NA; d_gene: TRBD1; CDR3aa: CASSPMGQGVYEQYF; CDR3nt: TGTGCCAGCAGCCCAATGGGACAGGGGGTATACGAGCAGTACTTC
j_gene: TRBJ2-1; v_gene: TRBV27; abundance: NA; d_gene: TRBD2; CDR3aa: CASSFSGRVYNEQFF; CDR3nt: TGTGCCAGCAGTTTTAGCGGGAGGGTGTACAATGAGCAGTTCTTC
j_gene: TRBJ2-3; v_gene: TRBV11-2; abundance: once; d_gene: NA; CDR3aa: CASSTAVRVGTDTQYF; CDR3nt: TGTGCCAGCAGCACGGCGGTTCGGGTGGGGACAGATACGCAGTATTTT
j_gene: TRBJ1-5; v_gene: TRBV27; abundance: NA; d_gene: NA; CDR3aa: CASRRQMNSNQPQHF; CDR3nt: TGTGCCAGCAGAAGACAGATGAATAGCAATCAGCCCCAGCATTTT
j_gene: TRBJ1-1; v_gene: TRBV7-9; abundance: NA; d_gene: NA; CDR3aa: CASIGDTEAFF; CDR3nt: TGTGCCAGCATAGGGGACACTGAAGCTTTCTTT
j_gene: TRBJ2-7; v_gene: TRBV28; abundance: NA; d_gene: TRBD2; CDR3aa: CASSHLPPSTGRRKESWQYF; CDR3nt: TGTGCCAGCAGTCACCTCCCCCCCAGCACCGGGAGGAGAAAGGAAAGTTGGCAGTACTTC
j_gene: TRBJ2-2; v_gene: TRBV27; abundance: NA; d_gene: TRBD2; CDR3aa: CAAPPVAGVRGKAGELFF; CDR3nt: TGTGCCGCCCCTCCGGTAGCGGGAGTTAGAGGAAAAGCCGGGGAGCTGTTTTTT
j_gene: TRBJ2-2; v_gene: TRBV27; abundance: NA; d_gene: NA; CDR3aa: CASSLVRGNTGELFF; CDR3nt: TGTGCCAGCAGTCTCGTTCGCGGAAACACCGGGGAGCTGTTTTTT
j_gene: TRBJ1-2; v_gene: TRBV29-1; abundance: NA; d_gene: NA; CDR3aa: CSAWINYGYTF; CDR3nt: TGCAGCGCCTGGATTAACTATGGCTACACCTTC
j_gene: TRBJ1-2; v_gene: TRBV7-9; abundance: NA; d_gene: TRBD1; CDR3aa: CASSSPGQGSYGYTF; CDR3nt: TGTGCCAGCAGCTCTCCGGGACAGGGGTCCTATGGCTACACCTTC